These T cell receptor beta chains were read from a single sample in a study of Graves' ophthalmopathy and Graves' hyperthyroidism. Via MiXCR, TCRdb re-called the multiplex PCR reads, giving one row per CDR3 protein. The sample holds some 750,000 distinct CDR3 sequences, around 40% seen once. Sequenced input: peripheral blood. These receptors were collected from an adult man with Graves' ophthalmopathy. The CDR3 runs from the conserved cysteine through the conserved F or W. D genes are given only for firm matches. Clone size, where shown, is once, few, many, or a class for clones that have expanded.

v_gene,d_gene,abundance,j_gene,CDR3aa,CDR3nt
TRBV7-2,TRBD1,few,TRBJ2-7,CASSGFTGTGSYEQYF,TGTGCCAGCAGCGGATTTACCGGGACAGGGAGCTACGAGCAGTACTTC
TRBV9,TRBD1,many,TRBJ1-2,CASSVTGVYTF,TGTGCCAGCAGCGTAACAGGGGTCTACACCTTC
TRBV12-3/TRBV12-4,-,-,TRBJ2-7,CASSYGLFMDEQYF,TGTGCCAGCAGTTACGGACTCTTCATGGACGAGCAGTACTTC
TRBV29-1,TRBD1,-,TRBJ1-2,CSVEDRTGHFYTF,TGCAGCGTTGAAGATCGGACAGGGCATTTCTACACCTTC
TRBV29-1,-,many,TRBJ1-2,CSVDRGGGYGYTF,TGCAGCGTTGATAGGGGGGGAGGGTATGGCTACACCTTC
TRBV25-1,-,-,TRBJ2-2,CASSPGDGSNTGELFF,TGTGCCAGCTCACCCGGGGACGGCTCGAACACCGGGGAGCTGTTTTTT
TRBV20-1,TRBD1,-,TRBJ1-5,CSARQGLFQPQHF,TGCAGTGCTCGACAGGGGTTATTTCAGCCCCAGCATTTT
TRBV12-3/TRBV12-4,TRBD1,-,TRBJ2-7,CASSLYPGQGTNEQYF,TGTGCCAGCAGCCTCTATCCGGGACAGGGAACGAACGAGCAGTACTTC
TRBV27,-,few,TRBJ1-2,CASSSSGRVGNYGYTF,TGTGCCAGCAGTTCCTCCGGCAGGGTCGGTAACTATGGCTACACCTTC
TRBV11-2,TRBD1,few,TRBJ2-5,CASSLWGQGIGKETQYF,TGTGCCAGCAGCTTATGGGGACAGGGGATCGGGAAAGAGACCCAGTACTTC
TRBV2,-,-,TRBJ1-3,CASGNGAGSSGNTIYF,TGTGCCAGCGGTAACGGGGCAGGCAGCTCTGGAAACACCATATATTTT
TRBV4-1,-,many,TRBJ2-5,CASSQVVRETQYF,TGCGCCAGCAGCCAAGTCGTACGAGAGACCCAGTACTTC
TRBV19,TRBD1,-,TRBJ1-2,CASSMGQGATGGYTF,TGTGCCAGTAGTATGGGACAGGGGGCAACGGGAGGCTACACCTTC
TRBV20-1,TRBD2,-,TRBJ2-7,CSARLPSGRMRAYEQYF,TGCAGTGCTAGGTTGCCTAGCGGGAGAATGAGGGCCTACGAGCAGTACTTC
TRBV10-3,-,few,TRBJ2-3,CAISESPSSMQDTQYF,TGTGCCATCAGTGAGTCGCCGTCTTCAATGCAAGATACGCAGTATTTT
TRBV2,TRBD1,once,TRBJ2-7,CASSQTFRDRTYEQYF,TGCGCCAGCAGCCAAACATTCCGGGACAGGACCTACGAGCAGTACTTC
TRBV10-3,-,-,TRBJ2-7,CAISEDGGTEQYF,TGTGCCATCAGTGAGGACGGCGGCACCGAGCAGTACTTC
TRBV2,TRBD1,-,TRBJ1-2,CASSEGTGGPGYTF,TGTGCCAGCAGTGAAGGGACAGGGGGCCCAGGCTACACCTTC
TRBV2,-,-,TRBJ2-5,CASSDTGMVETQYF,TGTGCCAGCAGTGACACAGGGATGGTGGAGACCCAGTACTTC
TRBV4-1,TRBD1,few,TRBJ2-7,CASSDHRGLSYEQYF,TGCGCCAGCAGCGACCACAGGGGGCTTTCTTACGAGCAGTACTTC
TRBV10-3,TRBD1,many,TRBJ1-2,CAISFDRGEPSNYGYTF,TGTGCCATCAGTTTCGACAGGGGCGAACCTTCTAACTATGGCTACACCTTC
TRBV7-2,-,-,TRBJ1-2,CASSIGGGGPGYGYTF,TGTGCCAGCAGCATCGGGGGGGGCGGACCAGGGTATGGCTACACCTTC
TRBV7-9,TRBD1,-,TRBJ1-4,CASSSNWDRSNEKLFF,TGTGCCAGCAGCTCAAACTGGGACAGAAGTAATGAAAAACTGTTTTTT
TRBV25-1,-,-,TRBJ2-2,CASRPAVLSTGELFF,TGTGCCAGCAGACCCGCGGTTTTGAGCACCGGGGAGCTGTTTTTT
TRBV14,-,-,TRBJ2-7,CASSQEFTGFYEQYF,TGTGCCAGCAGCCAAGAATTTACAGGGTTCTACGAGCAGTACTTC
TRBV7-9,-,few,TRBJ2-2,CASSRGAANTGELFF,TGTGCCAGCAGCCGGGGGGCGGCGAACACCGGGGAGCTGTTTTTT
TRBV7-2,TRBD1,many,TRBJ2-5,CASSGWTGSGETQYF,TGTGCCAGCAGCGGATGGACAGGGTCCGGAGAGACCCAGTACTTC
TRBV25-1,-,-,TRBJ1-4,CASVASYATNEKLFF,TGTGCCAGCGTGGCGAGCTACGCAACTAATGAAAAACTGTTTTTT
TRBV10-3,TRBD2,-,TRBJ2-3,CAISEVAGVRTDTQYF,TGTGCCATCAGTGAGGTAGCGGGGGTACGCACAGATACGCAGTATTTT
TRBV7-9,TRBD1,few,TRBJ1-1,CASSLSGTGGTEAFF,TGTGCCAGCAGCTTAAGCGGGACAGGGGGCACTGAAGCTTTCTTT
TRBV10-2,TRBD2,few,TRBJ2-3,CASGVASGGPDTQYF,TGCGCCAGCGGGGTCGCTAGCGGGGGCCCTGATACGCAGTATTTT
TRBV25-1,-,-,TRBJ1-5,CASSESGGGTRGGNQPQHF,TGTGCCAGCAGTGAGTCCGGAGGGGGAACCAGGGGCGGCAATCAGCCCCAGCATTTT
TRBV20-1,-,few,TRBJ2-5,CSARDLRAETQYF,TGCAGTGCTAGAGATCTGCGGGCGGAGACCCAGTACTTC
TRBV19,-,many,TRBJ2-5,CASSIAVGTQETQYF,TGTGCCAGTAGCATTGCGGTCGGGACGCAGGAGACCCAGTACTTC
TRBV10-3,-,-,TRBJ2-1,CASSYSPDNGQFF,TGTGCCAGCAGTTACTCGCCCGACAATGGGCAGTTCTTC
TRBV29-1,TRBD2,-,TRBJ2-3,CSVESSGTQGYSTDTQYF,TGCAGCGTTGAGAGTAGCGGGACGCAGGGGTATTCGACAGATACGCAGTATTTT